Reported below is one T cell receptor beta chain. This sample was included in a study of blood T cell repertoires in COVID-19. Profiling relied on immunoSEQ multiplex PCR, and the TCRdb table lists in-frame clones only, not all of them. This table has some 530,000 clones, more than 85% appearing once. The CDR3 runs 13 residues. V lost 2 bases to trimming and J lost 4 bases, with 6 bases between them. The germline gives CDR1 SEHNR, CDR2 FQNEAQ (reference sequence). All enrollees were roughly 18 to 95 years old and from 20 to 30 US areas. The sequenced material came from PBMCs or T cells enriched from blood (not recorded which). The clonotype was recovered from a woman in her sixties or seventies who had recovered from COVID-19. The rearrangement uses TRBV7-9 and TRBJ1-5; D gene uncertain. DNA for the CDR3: TGTGCCAGCAGCTTAACCGAGAATCAGCCCCAGCATTTT. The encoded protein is CASSLTENQPQHF.